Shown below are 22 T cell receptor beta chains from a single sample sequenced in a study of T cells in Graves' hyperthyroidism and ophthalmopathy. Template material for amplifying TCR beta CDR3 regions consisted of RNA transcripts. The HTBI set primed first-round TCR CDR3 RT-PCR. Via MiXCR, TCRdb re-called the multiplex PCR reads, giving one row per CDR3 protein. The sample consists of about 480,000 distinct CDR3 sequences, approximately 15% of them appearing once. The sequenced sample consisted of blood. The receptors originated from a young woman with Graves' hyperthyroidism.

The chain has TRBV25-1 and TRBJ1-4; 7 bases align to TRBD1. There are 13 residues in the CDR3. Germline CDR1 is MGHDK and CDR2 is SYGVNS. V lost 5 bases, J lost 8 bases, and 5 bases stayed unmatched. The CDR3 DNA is TGTGCCAGCAGTCTGGCAGGGGGGGAAAAACTGTTTTTT. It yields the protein CASSLAGGEKLFF.

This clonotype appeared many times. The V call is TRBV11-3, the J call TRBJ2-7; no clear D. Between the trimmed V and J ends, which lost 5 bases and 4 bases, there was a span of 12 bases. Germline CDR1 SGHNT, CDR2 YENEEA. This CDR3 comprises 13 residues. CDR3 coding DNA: TGTGCCAGCAGCGTTCGAGGAATTTACGAGCAGTACTTC. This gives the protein CASSVRGIYEQYF.

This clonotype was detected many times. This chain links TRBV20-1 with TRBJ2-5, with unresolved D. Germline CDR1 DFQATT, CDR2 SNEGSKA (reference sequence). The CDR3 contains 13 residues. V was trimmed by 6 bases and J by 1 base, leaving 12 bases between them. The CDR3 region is CSAPGRGQETQYF. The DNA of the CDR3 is TGCAGTGCCCCAGGTCGAGGCCAAGAGACCCAGTACTTC.

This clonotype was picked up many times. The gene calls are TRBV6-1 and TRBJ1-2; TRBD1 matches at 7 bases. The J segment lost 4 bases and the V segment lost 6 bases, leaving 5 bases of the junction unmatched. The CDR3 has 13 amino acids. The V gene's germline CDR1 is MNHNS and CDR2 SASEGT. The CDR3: CASRPRQGYGYTF. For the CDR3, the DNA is TGTGCCAGCAGGCCTAGACAGGGCTATGGCTACACCTTC.

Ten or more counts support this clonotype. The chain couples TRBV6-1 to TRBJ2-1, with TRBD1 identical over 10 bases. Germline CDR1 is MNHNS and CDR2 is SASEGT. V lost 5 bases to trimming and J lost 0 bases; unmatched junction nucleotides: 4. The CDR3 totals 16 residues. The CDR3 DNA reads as TGTGCCAGCAGTATGGACAGGGGGGGCTCCTACAATGAGCAGTTCTTC. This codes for CASSMDRGGSYNEQFF.

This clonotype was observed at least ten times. The DNA of the CDR3 is TGTGCCAGCAGTCCCCGTAGCGGGAGGGGGCCCAATGAGCAGTTCTTC. Protein: CASSPRSGRGPNEQFF. The chain couples TRBV6-1 to TRBJ2-1; TRBD2 aligns across 11 bases. V shed 5 bases and J 6 bases; nucleotides not matched to a gene: 9. The length of the CDR3 is 16 residues. The germline gives CDR1 MNHNS, CDR2 SASEGT.

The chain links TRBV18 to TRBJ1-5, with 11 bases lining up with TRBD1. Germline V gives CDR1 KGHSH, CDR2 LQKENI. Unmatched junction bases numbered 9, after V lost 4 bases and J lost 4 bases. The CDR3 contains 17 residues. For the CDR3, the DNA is TGTGCCAGCTCACACTCCTCCGGGACAGGGGGTAATCAGCCCCAGCATTTT. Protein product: CASSHSSGTGGNQPQHF. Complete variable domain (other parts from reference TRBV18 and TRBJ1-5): NAGVMQNPRHLVRRRGQEARLRCSPMKGHSHVYWYRQLPEEGLKFMVYLQKENIIDESGMPKERFSAEFPKEGPSILRIQQVVRGDSAAYFCASSHSSGTGGNQPQHFGDGTRLSIL.

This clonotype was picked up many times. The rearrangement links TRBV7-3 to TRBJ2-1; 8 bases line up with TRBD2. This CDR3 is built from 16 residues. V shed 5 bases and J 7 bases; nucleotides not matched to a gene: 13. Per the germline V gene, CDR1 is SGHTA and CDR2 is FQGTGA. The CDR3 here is CASSPRGGAERNEQFF. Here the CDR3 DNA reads TGTGCCAGCAGCCCCCGGGGGGGCGCCGAGCGAAATGAGCAGTTCTTC.

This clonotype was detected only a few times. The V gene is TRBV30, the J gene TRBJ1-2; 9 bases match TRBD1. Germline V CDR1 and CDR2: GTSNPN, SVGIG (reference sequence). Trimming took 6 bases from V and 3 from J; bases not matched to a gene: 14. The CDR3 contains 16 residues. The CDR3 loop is CACSGDRVGRHYGYTF. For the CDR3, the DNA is TGTGCCTGCTCGGGGGACAGGGTCGGTCGCCACTATGGCTACACCTTC.

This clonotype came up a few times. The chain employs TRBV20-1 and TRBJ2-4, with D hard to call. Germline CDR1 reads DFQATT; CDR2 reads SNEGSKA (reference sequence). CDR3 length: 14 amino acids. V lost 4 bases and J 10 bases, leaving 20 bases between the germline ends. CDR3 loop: CSATKVGPSEIQYF. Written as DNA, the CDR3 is TGCAGTGCTACGAAGGTTGGGCCCAGCGAAATTCAGTACTTC.

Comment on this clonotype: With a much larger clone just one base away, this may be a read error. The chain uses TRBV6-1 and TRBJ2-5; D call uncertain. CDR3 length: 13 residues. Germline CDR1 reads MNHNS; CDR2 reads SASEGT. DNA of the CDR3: TGTGCCAGCTGGACCTTGATCAAAGAGACCGAGTACTTC. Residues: CASWTLIKETEYF.

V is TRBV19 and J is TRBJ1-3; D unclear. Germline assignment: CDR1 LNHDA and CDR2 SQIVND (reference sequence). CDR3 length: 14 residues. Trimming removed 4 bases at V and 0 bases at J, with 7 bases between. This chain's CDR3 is CASSTGSSGNTIYF. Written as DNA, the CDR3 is TGTGCCAGTAGTACCGGGAGCTCTGGAAACACCATATATTTT.

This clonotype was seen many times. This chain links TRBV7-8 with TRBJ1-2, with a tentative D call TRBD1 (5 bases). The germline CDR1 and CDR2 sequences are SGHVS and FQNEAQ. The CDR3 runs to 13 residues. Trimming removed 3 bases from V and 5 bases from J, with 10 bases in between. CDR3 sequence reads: CASSFRGLYGYTF. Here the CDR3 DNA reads TGTGCCAGCAGCTTCCGGGGCCTTTATGGCTACACCTTC.

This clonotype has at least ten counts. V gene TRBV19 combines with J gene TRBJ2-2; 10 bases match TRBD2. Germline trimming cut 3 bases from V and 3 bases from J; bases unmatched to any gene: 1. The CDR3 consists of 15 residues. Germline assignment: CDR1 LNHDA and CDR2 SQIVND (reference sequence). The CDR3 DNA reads TGTGCCAGTAGTATGGGACTAGCGTACACCGGGGAGCTGTTTTTT. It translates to CASSMGLAYTGELFF.

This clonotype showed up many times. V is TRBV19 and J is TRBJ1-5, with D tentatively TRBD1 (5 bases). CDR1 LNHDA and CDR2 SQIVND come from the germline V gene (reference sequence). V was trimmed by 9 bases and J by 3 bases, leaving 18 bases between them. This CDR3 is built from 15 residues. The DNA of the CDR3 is TGTGCCAGCGAGCGGGATTCAGGGATCAATCAGCCCCAGCATTTT. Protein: CASERDSGINQPQHF.

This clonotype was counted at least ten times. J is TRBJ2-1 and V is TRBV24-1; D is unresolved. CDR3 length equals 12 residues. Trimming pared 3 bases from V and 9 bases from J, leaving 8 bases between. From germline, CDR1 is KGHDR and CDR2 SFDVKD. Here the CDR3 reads CATSDNYGEQFF. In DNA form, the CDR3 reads TGTGCCACCAGTGATAATTACGGTGAGCAGTTCTTC.

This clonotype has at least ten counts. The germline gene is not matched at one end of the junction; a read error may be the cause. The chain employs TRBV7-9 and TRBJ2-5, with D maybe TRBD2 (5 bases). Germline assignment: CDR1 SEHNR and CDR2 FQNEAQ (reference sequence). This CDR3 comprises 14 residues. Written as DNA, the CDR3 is TGTGCCAGCAGCCAGCGTCGAGGGCAAGGGACCCAGTACTTC. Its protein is CASSQRRGQGTQYF.

The CDR3 spells CASSLITANTGELFF. The CDR3 bases are TGTGCCAGCAGCTTAATTACAGCGAACACCGGGGAGCTGTTTTTT. The rearrangement joins TRBV13 to TRBJ2-2; D call uncertain. The V and J ends lost 2 bases and 0 bases respectively, with 7 bases between them. The CDR3 covers 15 residues. The germline V gene has CDR1 PRHDT and CDR2 FYEKMQ (reference sequence).

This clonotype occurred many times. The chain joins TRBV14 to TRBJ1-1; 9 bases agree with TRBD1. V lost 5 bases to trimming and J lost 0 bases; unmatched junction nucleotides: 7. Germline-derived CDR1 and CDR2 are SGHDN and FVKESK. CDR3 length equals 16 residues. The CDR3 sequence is CASSRTGDGLNTEAFF. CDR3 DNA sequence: TGTGCCAGCAGCAGGACAGGGGATGGGCTGAACACTGAAGCTTTCTTT. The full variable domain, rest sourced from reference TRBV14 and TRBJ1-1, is EAGVTQFPSHSVIEKGQTVTLRCDPISGHDNLYWYRRVMGKEIKFLLHFVKESKQDESGMPNNRFLAERTGGTYSTLKVQPAELEDSGVYFCASSRTGDGLNTEAFFGQGTRLTVV.

CDR3 in amino acids: CASSPRTSVYEQYF. The CDR3, as DNA: TGCGCCAGCAGCCCGCGGACTAGCGTTTACGAGCAGTACTTC. The chain joins TRBV5-1 to TRBJ2-7, with TRBD2 matching 9 bases. The germline V gene has CDR1 SGHRS and CDR2 YFSETQ. This CDR3 contains 14 residues. V dropped 4 bases and J dropped 4; count of bases not matched to a gene: 6.

The CDR3 is CASPAGGPANTGELFF. The CDR3 bases are TGTGCCAGCCCTGCGGGGGGACCTGCGAACACCGGGGAGCTGTTTTTT. This chain uses TRBV7-9 with TRBJ2-2; TRBD2 agrees at 8 bases. The junction had 8 bases not matched to a gene; V was cut back by 8 bases and J by 0 bases. CDR1 is SEHNR, CDR2 FQNEAQ, per germline (reference sequence). The CDR3 sequence is 16 residues long.

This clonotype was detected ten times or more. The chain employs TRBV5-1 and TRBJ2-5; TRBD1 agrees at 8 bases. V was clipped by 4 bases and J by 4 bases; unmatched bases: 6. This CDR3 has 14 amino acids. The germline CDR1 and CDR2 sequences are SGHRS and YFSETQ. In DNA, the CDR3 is TGCGCCAGCAGCCGAGGACAGGGCTCAGAGACCCAGTACTTC. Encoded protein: CASSRGQGSETQYF. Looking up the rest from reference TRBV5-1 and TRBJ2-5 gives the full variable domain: KAGVTQTPRYLIKTRGQQVTLSCSPISGHRSVSWYQQTPGQGLQFLFEYFSETQRNKGNFPGRFSGRQFSNSRSEMNVSTLELGDSALYLCASSRGQGSETQYFGPGTRLLVL.